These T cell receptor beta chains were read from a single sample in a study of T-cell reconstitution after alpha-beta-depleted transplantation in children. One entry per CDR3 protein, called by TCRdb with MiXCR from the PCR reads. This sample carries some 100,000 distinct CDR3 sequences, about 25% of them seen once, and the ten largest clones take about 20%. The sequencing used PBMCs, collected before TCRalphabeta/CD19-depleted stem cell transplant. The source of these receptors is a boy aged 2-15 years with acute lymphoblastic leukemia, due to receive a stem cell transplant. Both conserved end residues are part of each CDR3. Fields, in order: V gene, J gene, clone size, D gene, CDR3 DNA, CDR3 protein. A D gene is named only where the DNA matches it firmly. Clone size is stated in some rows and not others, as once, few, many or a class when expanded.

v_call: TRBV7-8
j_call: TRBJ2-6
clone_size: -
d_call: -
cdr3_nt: TGTGCCAGCAGCGTATTGCCGGCTTCTGGGGCCAACGTCCTGACTTTC
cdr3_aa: CASSVLPASGANVLTF

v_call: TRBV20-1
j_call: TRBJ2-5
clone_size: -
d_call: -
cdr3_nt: TGCAGTGCTAGAGATCGGGCGGACGCCGGCGGAGAGACCCAGTACTTC
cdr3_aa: CSARDRADAGGETQYF

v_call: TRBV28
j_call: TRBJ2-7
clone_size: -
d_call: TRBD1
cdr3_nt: TGTGCCAGCCTTGCCGGGACAGGGGACTACGAGCAGTACTTC
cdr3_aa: CASLAGTGDYEQYF

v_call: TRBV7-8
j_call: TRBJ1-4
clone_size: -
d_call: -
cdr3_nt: TGTGCCAGCAGCTTATACCGCGTTACAGTGATGGGGAGCGAAAAACTGTTTTTT
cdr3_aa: CASSLYRVTVMGSEKLFF

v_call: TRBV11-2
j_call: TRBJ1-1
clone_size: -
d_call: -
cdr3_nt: TGTGCCAGCAGCTTCAGTGACAGGCCCATAACTGAAGCTTTCTTT
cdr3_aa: CASSFSDRPITEAFF

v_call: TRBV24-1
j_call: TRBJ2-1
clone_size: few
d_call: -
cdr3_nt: TGTGCCACCAGTGGGGGACGAGGGTACAATGAGCAGTTCTTC
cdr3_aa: CATSGGRGYNEQFF

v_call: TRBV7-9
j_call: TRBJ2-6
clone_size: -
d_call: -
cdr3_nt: TGTGCCAGCAGCTTCTCCAGGGGTGACTCTGGGGCCAACGTCCTGACTTTC
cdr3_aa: CASSFSRGDSGANVLTF

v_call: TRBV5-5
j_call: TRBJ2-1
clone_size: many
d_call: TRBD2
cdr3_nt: TGTGCCAGCAGCTTGGTGGGGGAGGGGTATTACAATGAGCAGTTCTTC
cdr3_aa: CASSLVGEGYYNEQFF

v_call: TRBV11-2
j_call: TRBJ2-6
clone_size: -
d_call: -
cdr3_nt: TGTGCCAGCAGCCGCCGGAGTTCTGGGGCCAACGTCCTGACTTTC
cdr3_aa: CASSRRSSGANVLTF

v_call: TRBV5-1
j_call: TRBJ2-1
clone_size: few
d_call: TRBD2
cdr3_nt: TGCGCCAGCAGCTACCCCGGGACTAGCGGAGGCCGCTCCTACAATGAGCAGTTCTTC
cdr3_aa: CASSYPGTSGGRSYNEQFF

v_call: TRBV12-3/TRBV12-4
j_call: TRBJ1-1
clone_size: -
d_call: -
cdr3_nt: TGTGCCAGCAGTCCGCGAAGGACTGAAGCTTTCTTT
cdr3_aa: CASSPRRTEAFF

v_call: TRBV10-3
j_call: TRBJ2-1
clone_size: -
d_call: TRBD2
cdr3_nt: TGTGCCATCAGTGAGGGGGGGGTTTACAATGAGCAGTTCTTC
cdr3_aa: CAISEGGVYNEQFF

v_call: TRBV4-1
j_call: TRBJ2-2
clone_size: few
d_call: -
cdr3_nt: TGCGCCAGCAGCCAACTCCCCCCTACCGACACCGGGGAGCTGTTTTTT
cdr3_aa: CASSQLPPTDTGELFF

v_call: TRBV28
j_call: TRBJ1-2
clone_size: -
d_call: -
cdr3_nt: TGTGCCAGCAGCCTAGGCGTCAGCACCTACTATGGCTACACCTTC
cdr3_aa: CASSLGVSTYYGYTF

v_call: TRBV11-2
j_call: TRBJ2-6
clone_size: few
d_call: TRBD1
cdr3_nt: TGTGCCAGCAGCCCGACCGGGACAGGGGGCACTGGGGCCAACGTCCTGACTTTC
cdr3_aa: CASSPTGTGGTGANVLTF

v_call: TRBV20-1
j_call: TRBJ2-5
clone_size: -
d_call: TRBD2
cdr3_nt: TGCAGTGCTCTAGGACTAGCCAGCCAAGAGACCCAGTACTTC
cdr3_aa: CSALGLASQETQYF

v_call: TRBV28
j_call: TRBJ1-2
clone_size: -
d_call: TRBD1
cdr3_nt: TGTGCCAGCAGCCCAGTGGGACAGCTATACTATGGCTACACCTTC
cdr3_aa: CASSPVGQLYYGYTF

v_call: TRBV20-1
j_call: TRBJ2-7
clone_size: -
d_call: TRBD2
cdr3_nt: TGCAGTGCTGGACTAGCGGGACAAAAACTGGGTTTCGAGCAGTACTTC
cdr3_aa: CSAGLAGQKLGFEQYF

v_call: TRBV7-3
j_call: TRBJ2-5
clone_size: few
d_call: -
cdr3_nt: TGTGCCAGCAGCTTGGGCGGGACCAAAGAGACCCAGTACTTC
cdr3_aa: CASSLGGTKETQYF

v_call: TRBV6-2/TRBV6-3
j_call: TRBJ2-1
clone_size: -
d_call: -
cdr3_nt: TGTGCCAGCAGTTCTAGGGGGAGCAATGAGCAGTTCTTC
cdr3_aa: CASSSRGSNEQFF

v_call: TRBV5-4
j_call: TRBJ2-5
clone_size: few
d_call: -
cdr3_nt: TGTGCCAGCAGCTTGAAGCGTGGCGGAGGCTTAATTAAGGAGACCCAGTACTTC
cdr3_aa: CASSLKRGGGLIKETQYF

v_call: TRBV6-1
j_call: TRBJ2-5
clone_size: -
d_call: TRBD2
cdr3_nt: TGTGCCAGCAGTACCCGCAGCGGGGGGGACCCACAAGAGACCCAGTACTTC
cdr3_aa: CASSTRSGGDPQETQYF

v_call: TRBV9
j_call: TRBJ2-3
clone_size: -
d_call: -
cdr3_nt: TGTGCCAGCAGCCCCATGCTAGGTACGCAGTATTTT
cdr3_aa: CASSPMLGTQYF

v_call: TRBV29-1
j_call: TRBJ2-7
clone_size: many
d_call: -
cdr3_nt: TGCAGCGTTGAAGGCCGGGACAACTACGAGCAGTACTTC
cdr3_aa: CSVEGRDNYEQYF

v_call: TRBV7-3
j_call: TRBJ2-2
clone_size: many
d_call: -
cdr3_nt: TGTGCCAGCAGCAAACAGGGATTCGGGGAGCTGTTTTTT
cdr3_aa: CASSKQGFGELFF

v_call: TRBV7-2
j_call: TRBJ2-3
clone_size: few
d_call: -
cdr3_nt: TGTGCCAGCAGCCTGCGTCTTAGGTCTGATACGCAGTATTTT
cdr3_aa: CASSLRLRSDTQYF

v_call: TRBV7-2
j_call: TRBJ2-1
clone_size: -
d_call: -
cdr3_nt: TGTGCCAGCGGACCCGAGCGTGCATTGAAGCAGTTCTTC
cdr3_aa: CASGPERALKQFF